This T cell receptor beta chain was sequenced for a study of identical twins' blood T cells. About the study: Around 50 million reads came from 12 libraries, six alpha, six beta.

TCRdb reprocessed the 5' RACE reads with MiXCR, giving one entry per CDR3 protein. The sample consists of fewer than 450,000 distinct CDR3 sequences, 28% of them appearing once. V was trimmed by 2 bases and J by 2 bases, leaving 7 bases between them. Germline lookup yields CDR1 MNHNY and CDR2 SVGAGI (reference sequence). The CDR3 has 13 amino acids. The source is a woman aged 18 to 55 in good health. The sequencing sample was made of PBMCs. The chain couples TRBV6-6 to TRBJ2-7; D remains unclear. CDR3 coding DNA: TGTGCCAGCAGTTACGGCATCCCCTACGAGCAGTACTTC. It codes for CASSYGIPYEQYF.